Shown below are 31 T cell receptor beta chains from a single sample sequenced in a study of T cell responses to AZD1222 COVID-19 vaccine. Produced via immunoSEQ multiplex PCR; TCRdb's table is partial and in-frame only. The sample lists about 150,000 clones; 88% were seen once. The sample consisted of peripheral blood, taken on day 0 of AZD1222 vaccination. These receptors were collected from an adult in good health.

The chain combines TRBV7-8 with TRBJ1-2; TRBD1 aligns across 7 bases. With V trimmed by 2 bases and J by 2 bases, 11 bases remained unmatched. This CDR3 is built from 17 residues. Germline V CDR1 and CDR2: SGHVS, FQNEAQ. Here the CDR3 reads CASSLRLVPGQNYGYTF. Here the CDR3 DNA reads TGTGCCAGCAGCTTAAGGTTGGTCCCGGGACAGAACTATGGCTACACCTTC.

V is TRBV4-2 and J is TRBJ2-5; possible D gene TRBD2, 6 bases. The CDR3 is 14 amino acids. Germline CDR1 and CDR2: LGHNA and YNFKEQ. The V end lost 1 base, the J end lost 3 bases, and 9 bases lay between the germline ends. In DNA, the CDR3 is TGTGCCAGCAGCCAAGGGGGGGAGAAAGAGACCCAGTACTTC. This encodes CASSQGGEKETQYF.

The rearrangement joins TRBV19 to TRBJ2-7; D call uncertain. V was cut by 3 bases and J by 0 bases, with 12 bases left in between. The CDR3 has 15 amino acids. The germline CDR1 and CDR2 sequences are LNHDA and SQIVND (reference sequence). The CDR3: CASSIGRLSSYEQYF. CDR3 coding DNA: TGTGCCAGTAGTATCGGGCGCCTTAGCTCCTACGAGCAGTACTTC.

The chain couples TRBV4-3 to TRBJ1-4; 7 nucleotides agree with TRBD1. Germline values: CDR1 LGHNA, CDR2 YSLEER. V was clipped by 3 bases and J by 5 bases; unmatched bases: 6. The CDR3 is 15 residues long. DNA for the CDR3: TGCGCCAGCAGCCATGACGGGACAGAGAATGAAAAACTGTTTTTT. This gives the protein CASSHDGTENEKLFF.

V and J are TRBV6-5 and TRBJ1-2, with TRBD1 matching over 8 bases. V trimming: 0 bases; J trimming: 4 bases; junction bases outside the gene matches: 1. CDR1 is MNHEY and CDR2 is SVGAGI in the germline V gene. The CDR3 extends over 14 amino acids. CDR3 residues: CASSYSGQGYGYTF. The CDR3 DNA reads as TGTGCCAGCAGTTACTCCGGACAGGGCTATGGCTACACCTTC.

This chain's CDR3 is CASSFGGGDSYEQYF. CDR3 in DNA: TGCGCCAGCAGCTTCGGCGGGGGAGACTCCTACGAGCAGTACTTC. The chain combines TRBV5-1 with TRBJ2-7; TRBD2 agrees at 7 bases. Unmatched junction bases numbered 5, after V lost 2 bases and J lost 0 bases. This CDR3 comprises 15 residues. The V gene's germline CDR1 is SGHRS and CDR2 YFSETQ.

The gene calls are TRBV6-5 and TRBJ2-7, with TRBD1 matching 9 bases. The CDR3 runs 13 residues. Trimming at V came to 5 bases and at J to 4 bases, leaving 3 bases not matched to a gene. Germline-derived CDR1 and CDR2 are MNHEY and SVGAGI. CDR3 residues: CASSRQGDYEQYF. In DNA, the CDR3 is TGTGCCAGCAGTCGACAGGGGGATTACGAGCAGTACTTC.

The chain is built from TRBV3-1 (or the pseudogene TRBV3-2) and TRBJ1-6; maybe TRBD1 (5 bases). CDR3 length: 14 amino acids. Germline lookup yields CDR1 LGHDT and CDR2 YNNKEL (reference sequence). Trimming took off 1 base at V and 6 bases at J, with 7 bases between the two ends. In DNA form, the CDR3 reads TGTGCCAGCAGCCAAGCACAGGTTAATTCACCCCTCCACTTT. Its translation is CASSQAQVNSPLHF.

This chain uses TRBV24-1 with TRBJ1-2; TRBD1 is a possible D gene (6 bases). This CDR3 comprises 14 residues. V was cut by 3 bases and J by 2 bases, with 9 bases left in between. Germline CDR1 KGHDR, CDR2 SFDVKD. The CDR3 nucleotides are TGTGCCACCAGTGATGAGGACAGAAACTATGGCTACACCTTC. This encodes CATSDEDRNYGYTF.

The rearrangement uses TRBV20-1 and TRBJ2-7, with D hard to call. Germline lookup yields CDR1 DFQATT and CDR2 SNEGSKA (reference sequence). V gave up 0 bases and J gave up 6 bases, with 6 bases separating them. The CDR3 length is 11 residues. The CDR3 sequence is CSARELLEQYF. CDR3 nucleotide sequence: TGCAGTGCTAGAGAATTGCTCGAGCAGTACTTC.

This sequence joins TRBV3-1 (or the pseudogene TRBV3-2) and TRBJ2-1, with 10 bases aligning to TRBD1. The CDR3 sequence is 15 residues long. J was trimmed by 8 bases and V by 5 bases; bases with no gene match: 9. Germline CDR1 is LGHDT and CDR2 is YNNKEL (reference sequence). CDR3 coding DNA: TGTGCCAGCAGCGCCCGGGACAGGGGAGGCGATGAGCAGTTCTTC. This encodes CASSARDRGGDEQFF.

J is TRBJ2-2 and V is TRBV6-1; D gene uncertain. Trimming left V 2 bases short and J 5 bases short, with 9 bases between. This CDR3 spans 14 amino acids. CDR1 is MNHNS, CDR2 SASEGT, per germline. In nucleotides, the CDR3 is TGTGCCAGCAGTGAATTCAGACAAACCGGGGAGCTGTTTTTT. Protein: CASSEFRQTGELFF.

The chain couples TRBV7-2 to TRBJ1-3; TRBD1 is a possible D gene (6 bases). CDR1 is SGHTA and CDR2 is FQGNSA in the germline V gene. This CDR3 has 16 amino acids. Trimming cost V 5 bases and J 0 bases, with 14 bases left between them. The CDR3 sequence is CASSTQTGSSGNTIYF. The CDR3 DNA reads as TGTGCCAGCAGCACCCAGACAGGTTCCTCTGGAAACACCATATATTTT. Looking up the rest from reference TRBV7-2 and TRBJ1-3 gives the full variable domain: GAGVSQSPSNKVTEKGKDVELRCDPISGHTALYWYRQSLGQGLEFLIYFQGNSAPDKSGLPSDRFSAERTGGSVSTLTIQRTQQEDSAVYLCASSTQTGSSGNTIYFGEGSWLTVV.

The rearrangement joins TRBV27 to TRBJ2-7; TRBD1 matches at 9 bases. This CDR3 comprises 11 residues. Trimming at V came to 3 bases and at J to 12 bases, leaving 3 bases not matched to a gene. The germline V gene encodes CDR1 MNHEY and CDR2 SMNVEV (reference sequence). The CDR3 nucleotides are TGTGCCAGCAGTTTGGGACAGGGCACGTACTTC. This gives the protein CASSLGQGTYF.

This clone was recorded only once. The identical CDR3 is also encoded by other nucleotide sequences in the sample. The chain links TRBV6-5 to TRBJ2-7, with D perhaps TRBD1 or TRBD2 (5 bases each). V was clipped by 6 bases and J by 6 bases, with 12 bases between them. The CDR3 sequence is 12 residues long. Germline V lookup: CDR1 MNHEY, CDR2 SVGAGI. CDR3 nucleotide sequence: TGTGCCAGCAGGACCCCTGGGGGCGAGCAGTACTTC. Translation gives CASRTPGGEQYF.

As DNA, the CDR3 is TGTGCCAGCAGTTCGAATAGGGGACAGGGTAATGGAGCTTTCTTT. Translation gives CASSSNRGQGNGAFF. The chain carries TRBV28 and TRBJ1-1, with TRBD1 matching 9 bases. J lost 10 bases, V lost 4 bases, and 13 bases had no gene match. The CDR3 is 15 residues long. The germline gives CDR1 MDHEN, CDR2 SYDVKM.

The CDR3 sequence: CSVESWASTDTQYF. The DNA of the CDR3 is TGCAGCGTTGAAAGTTGGGCTAGCACAGATACGCAGTATTTT. The chain has TRBV29-1 and TRBJ2-3; D remains ambiguous. Germline V gene lookup returns CDR1 SQVTM and CDR2 ANQGSEA. The CDR3 totals 14 residues. V lost 2 bases and J lost 0, with 9 bases in between.

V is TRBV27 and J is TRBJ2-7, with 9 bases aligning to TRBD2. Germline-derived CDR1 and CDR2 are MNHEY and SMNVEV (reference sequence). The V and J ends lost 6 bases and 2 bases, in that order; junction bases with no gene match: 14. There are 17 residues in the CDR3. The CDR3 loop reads CASSLRAGTSIPYEQYF. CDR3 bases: TGTGCCAGCAGCCTTAGAGCCGGGACTAGCATACCCTACGAGCAGTACTTC.

CDR3 amino acids: CSVQPGQGPNYGYTF. The CDR3 DNA sequence: TGCAGCGTCCAACCGGGACAGGGACCTAACTATGGCTACACCTTC. The genes are TRBV29-1 and TRBJ1-2; TRBD1 agrees at 9 bases. Germline V gene lookup returns CDR1 SQVTM and CDR2 ANQGSEA. V shed 6 bases, J shed 0 bases, and the junction held 8 bases outside the gene matches. The CDR3 is made up of 15 amino acids.

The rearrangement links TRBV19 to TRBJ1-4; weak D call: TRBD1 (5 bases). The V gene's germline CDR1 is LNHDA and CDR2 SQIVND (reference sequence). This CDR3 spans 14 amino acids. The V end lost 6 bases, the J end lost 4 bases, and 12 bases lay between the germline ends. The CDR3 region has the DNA TGTGCCAGTAGCCTGACAGATCATAATGAAAAACTGTTTTTT. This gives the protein CASSLTDHNEKLFF.

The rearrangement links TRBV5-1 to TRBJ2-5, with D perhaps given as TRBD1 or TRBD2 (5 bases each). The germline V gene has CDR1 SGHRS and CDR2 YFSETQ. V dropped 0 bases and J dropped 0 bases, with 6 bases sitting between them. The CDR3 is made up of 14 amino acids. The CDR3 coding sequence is TGCGCCAGCAGCTTGGGGGGGTACCAAGAGACCCAGTACTTC. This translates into CASSLGGYQETQYF.

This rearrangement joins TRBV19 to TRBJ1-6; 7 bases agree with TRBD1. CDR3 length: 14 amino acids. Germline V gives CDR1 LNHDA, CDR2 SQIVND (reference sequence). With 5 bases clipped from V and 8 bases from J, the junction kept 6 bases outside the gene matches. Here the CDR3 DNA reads TGTGCCAGTAGTCGACGGGACAGTGATTCACCCCTCCACTTT. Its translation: CASSRRDSDSPLHF.

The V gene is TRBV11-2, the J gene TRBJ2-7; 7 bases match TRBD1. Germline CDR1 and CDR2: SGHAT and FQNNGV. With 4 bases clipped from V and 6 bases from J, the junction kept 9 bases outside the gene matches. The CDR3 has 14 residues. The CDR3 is CASSSLTGRSEQYF. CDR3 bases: TGTGCCAGCAGCTCTCTGACAGGGAGAAGCGAGCAGTACTTC.

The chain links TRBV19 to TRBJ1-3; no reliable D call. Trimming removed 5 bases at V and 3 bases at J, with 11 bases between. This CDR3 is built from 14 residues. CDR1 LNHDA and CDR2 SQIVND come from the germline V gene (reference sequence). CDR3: CASSPLPNGNTIYF. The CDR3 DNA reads TGTGCCAGTAGTCCCCTGCCGAATGGAAACACCATATATTTT. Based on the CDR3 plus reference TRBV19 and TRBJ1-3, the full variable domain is DGGITQSPKYLFRKEGQNVTLSCEQNLNHDAMYWYRQDPGQGLRLIYYSQIVNDFQKGDIAEGYSVSREKKESFPLTVTSAQKNPTAFYLCASSPLPNGNTIYFGEGSWLTVV.

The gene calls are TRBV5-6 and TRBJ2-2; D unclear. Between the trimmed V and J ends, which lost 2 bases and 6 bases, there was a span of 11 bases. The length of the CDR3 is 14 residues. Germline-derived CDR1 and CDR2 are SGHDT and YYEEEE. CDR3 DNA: TGTGCCAGCAGCTTAGGTCGATTCGCCGGGGAGCTGTTTTTT. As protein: CASSLGRFAGELFF.

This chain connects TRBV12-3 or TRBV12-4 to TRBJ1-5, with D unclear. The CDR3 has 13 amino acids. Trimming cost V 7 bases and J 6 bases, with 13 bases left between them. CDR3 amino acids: CASTSREGQPQHF. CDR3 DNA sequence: TGTGCCAGCACCTCAAGGGAGGGTCAGCCCCAGCATTTT.

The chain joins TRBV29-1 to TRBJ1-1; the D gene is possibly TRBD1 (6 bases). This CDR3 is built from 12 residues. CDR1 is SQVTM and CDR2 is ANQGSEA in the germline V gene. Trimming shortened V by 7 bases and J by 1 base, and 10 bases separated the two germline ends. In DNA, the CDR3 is TGCAGCGCCTTACAGGGGAACACTGAAGCTTTCTTT. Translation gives CSALQGNTEAFF.

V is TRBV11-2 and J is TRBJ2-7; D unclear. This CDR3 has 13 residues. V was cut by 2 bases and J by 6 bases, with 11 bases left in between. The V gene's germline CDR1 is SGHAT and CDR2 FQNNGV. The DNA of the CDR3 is TGTGCCAGCAGCTTACTGGGATCTGTCGAGCAGTACTTC. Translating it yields CASSLLGSVEQYF. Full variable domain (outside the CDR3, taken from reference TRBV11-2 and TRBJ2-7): EAGVAQSPRYKIIEKRQSVAFWCNPISGHATLYWYQQILGQGPKLLIQFQNNGVVDDSQLPKDRFSAERLKGVDSTLKIQPAKLEDSAVYLCASSLLGSVEQYFGPGTRLTVT.

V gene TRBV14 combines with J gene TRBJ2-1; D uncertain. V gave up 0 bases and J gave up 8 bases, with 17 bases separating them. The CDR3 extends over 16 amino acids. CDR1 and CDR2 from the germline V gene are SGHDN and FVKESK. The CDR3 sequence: CASSQDWDYPGDEQFF. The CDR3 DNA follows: TGTGCCAGCAGCCAAGATTGGGATTACCCGGGCGATGAGCAGTTCTTC.

The CDR3 nucleotides read TGTGCCAGCAGCCAGCTGACAGAAGCTTTCTTT. The encoded protein is CASSQLTEAFF. V gene TRBV3-1 (or the pseudogene TRBV3-2) combines with J gene TRBJ1-1; D is ambiguous. The CDR3 is made up of 11 amino acids. Trimming shortened V by 3 bases and J by 8 bases, and 7 bases separated the two germline ends. The germline CDR1 and CDR2 sequences are LGHDT and YNNKEL (reference sequence).

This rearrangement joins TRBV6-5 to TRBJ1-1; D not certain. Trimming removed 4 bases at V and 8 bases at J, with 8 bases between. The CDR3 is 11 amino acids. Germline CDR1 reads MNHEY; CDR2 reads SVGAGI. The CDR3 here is CASSSRGEAFF. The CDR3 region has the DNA TGTGCCAGCAGTTCCCGTGGAGAAGCTTTCTTT.